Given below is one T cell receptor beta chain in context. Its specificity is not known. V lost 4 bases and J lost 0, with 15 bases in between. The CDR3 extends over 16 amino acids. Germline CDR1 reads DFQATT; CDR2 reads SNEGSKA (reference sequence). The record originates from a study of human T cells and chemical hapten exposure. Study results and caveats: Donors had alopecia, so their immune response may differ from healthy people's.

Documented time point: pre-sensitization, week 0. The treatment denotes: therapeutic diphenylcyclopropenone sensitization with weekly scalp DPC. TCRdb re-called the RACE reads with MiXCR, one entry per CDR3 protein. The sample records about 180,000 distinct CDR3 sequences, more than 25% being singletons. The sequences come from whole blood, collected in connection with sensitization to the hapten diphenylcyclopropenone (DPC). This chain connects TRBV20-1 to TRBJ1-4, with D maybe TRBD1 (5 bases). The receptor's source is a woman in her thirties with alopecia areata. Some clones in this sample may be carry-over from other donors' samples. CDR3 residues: CSATKTALATNEKLFF. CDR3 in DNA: TGCAGTGCTACCAAGACAGCCCTTGCAACTAATGAAAAACTGTTTTTT.